The rows below give T cell receptor beta chains drawn from one sample of a study of T cell responses to AZD1222 COVID-19 vaccine. Generated by immunoSEQ multiplex PCR, the TCRdb table keeps only in-frame clones and is missing some. The data show about 92,000 clones, 88% seen once. Sequencing used peripheral blood, obtained on day 0 of AZD1222 vaccination. These receptors originate from an adult in good health. The CDR3 runs from the conserved cysteine through the conserved F or W. A D gene is named only where the DNA matches it firmly.

j_gene,v_gene,d_gene,CDR3aa
TRBJ2-7,TRBV7-6,NA,CASSLIKSGDRYEQYF
TRBJ1-2,TRBV18,TRBD1,CASSPPGQGSRGYTF
TRBJ1-4,TRBV19,NA,CASSILAGLSAEKLFF
TRBJ1-6,TRBV30,NA,CAWGTPSPLHF
TRBJ1-2,TRBV10-2,NA,CASSLSGGYTF
TRBJ1-1,TRBV19,NA,CASSLTLNTEAFF
TRBJ1-2,TRBV2,NA,CASSGSWGTGGYTF
TRBJ1-3,TRBV6-1,NA,CASREVTGGNTIYF
TRBJ1-1,TRBV19,TRBD1,CASSPHRLRDRGREAFF
TRBJ1-2,TRBV24-1,NA,CATSDFSAGYGYTF
TRBJ2-4,TRBV4-1,TRBD2,CASSQASGRDIQYF
TRBJ2-7,TRBV5-6,TRBD2,CASSFPPGGVNSYEQYF
TRBJ2-1,TRBV6-4,TRBD2,CASSEGGSGYNEQFF
TRBJ1-6,TRBV30,NA,CAWSDPGSNNSPLHF
TRBJ1-6,TRBV14,NA,CASRRGLYNSPLHF
TRBJ1-2,TRBV18,NA,CASSQTENYGYTF
TRBJ1-5,TRBV6-1,NA,CASSEGGNQPQHF
TRBJ2-1,TRBV2,TRBD2,CASRDGTSGYSYNEQFF
TRBJ2-7,TRBV27,TRBD1,CASRLGTGVFYEQYF
TRBJ1-1,TRBV10-3,TRBD1,CAIRQGTGDTEAFF
TRBJ2-5,TRBV18,TRBD1,CASSSIRTGQETQYF
TRBJ2-3,TRBV9,TRBD2,CASSVARTSGLIDTQYF
TRBJ2-3,TRBV19,TRBD2,CASSPGTSGSSDTQYF
TRBJ1-1,TRBV5-4,NA,CASSFTANTEAFF
TRBJ1-5,TRBV6-2/TRBV6-3,NA,CASSWRGGNQPQHF
TRBJ1-2,TRBV7-3,NA,CASSLSNGYGYTF
TRBJ1-1,TRBV28,NA,CASSKHNTEAFF
TRBJ1-1,TRBV28,NA,CASSSGPGTYTEAFF
TRBJ2-7,TRBV27,NA,CASSTSSYEQYF